The clone carrying this T cell receptor beta chain was picked up many times. What it recognizes is unknown. The data belong to a study of CD8 T cells in ankylosing spondylitis. Trimming removed 3 bases at V and 1 base at J, with 7 bases between. Germline-derived CDR1 and CDR2 are SGDLS and YYNGEE. The CDR3 extends over 14 amino acids. Study outcomes and limitations: Past research had described some motif variants in reactive arthritis synovial fluid and blood.

Construction of TCR beta libraries was performed using quantitative 5'-RACE with molecular barcodes. TCRdb processed the 5' RACE reads anew with MiXCR; each CDR3 protein has one entry. The sample lists 150,000 to 200,000 distinct CDR3 sequences; approximately 10% were seen once. The TCR sequence derives from a male donor with ankylosing spondylitis or in good health (not recorded which). V and J are TRBV9 and TRBJ2-2; no clear D. The sample was blood, either unsorted or a sorted T cell fraction (not recorded which). CDR3 nucleotides: TGTGCCAGCAGCGCGCGAGAGAACACCGGGGAGCTGTTTTTT. Its translation is CASSARENTGELFF.